These T cell receptor beta chains were read from a single sample in a study of PD-1 blockade in classical Hodgkin lymphoma. Only in-frame clones appear in the TCRdb table, and some are missing; sequencing was by immunoSEQ multiplex PCR. The sample has about 53,000 clones; around 85% are singletons. Sequencing was performed on peripheral blood mononuclear cells (PBMCs), taken at baseline. Source of these receptors: a human donor with classical Hodgkin lymphoma. The CDR3 runs from the conserved cysteine through the conserved F or W. The D gene is left open where the match is weak. Clone sizes are given selectively: once, few, many, or a class where the clone is expanded.

>TRBV4-1|TRBJ1-1|.|TRBD1
TGCGCCAGCAGCCCCAGGTGGGGGACAGGGGGAAACTATGAAGCTTTCTTT
CASSPRWGTGGNYEAFF
>TRBV30|TRBJ2-1|.|.
TGTGCCTGGAGGGAGGTTCGGGAAGGTGAGCAGTTCTTC
CAWREVREGEQFF
>TRBV6-5|TRBJ2-5|.|.
TGTGCCAGCAGTTTTCAGAACAGGGTGGAGACCCAGTACTTC
CASSFQNRVETQYF
>TRBV29-1|TRBJ2-7|.|.
TGCAGCGTCAGGGACAGCGGGTACGAGCAGTACTTC
CSVRDSGYEQYF
>TRBV9|TRBJ2-1|.|TRBD2
TGTGCCAGCAGCGTTGGACTAGCGGAATACAATGAGCAGTTCTTC
CASSVGLAEYNEQFF
>TRBV6-5|TRBJ1-1|.|.
TGTGCCAGCAGTTACTCAGGACTGGAAGCTTTCTTT
CASSYSGLEAFF
>TRBV5-1|TRBJ1-3|.|TRBD1
TGCGCCAGCAGCCCGGGACAGGGGGACGCTGGAAACACCATATATTTT
CASSPGQGDAGNTIYF
>TRBV14|TRBJ2-3|.|.
TGTGCCAGCAGCCCCGCCACAGATACGCAGTATTTT
CASSPATDTQYF
>TRBV7-2|TRBJ2-1|medium-sized|TRBD2
TGTGCCAGCAGCTATACCGGGACTACCTTCGGGGAGCAGTTCTTC
CASSYTGTTFGEQFF
>TRBV14|TRBJ2-7|.|.
TGTGCCAGCAGCCAAGGCGGACGTGGGGCGGTCTACGAGCAGTACTTC
CASSQGGRGAVYEQYF
>TRBV4-1|TRBJ1-1|.|.
TGCGCCAGCAGCCAAGATGGGGGCAGGGGAAACACTGAAGCTTTCTTT
CASSQDGGRGNTEAFF
>TRBV18|TRBJ2-7|.|.
TGTGCCAGCTCATCACAGGGTGGTTCCCACGAGCAGTACTTC
CASSSQGGSHEQYF
>TRBV4-1|TRBJ2-1|.|.
TGCGCCAGCAGCCAAGGACAACAGGGTGTCAATGAGCAGTTCTTC
CASSQGQQGVNEQFF
>TRBV18|TRBJ1-1|.|.
TGTGCCAGCTCGGGGCAGGGCCTGAACACTGAAGCTTTCTTT
CASSGQGLNTEAFF
>TRBV7-6|TRBJ2-1|.|.
TGTGCCAGCAGCTTAGCGAATGAGCAGTTCTTC
CASSLANEQFF
>TRBV27|TRBJ1-5|.|.
TGTGCCAGCAGCCAACCTGAACAGCCCCAGCATTTT
CASSQPEQPQHF
>TRBV25-1|TRBJ2-2|.|.
TGTGCCAGCAAAAGGCCTAACACCGGGGAGCTGTTTTTT
CASKRPNTGELFF
>TRBV5-1|TRBJ2-1|.|TRBD1
TGCGCCAGCAGCGTTGACAGGGGGCCGAATGAGCAGTTCTTC
CASSVDRGPNEQFF
>TRBV20-1|TRBJ2-1|.|.
TGCAGGGCTTCCAGTCCCAATGAGCAGTTCTTC
CRASSPNEQFF
>TRBV29-1|TRBJ1-2|.|.
TGCAGCGTTGATTCAGGTTTCTATGGCTACACCTTC
CSVDSGFYGYTF
>TRBV27|TRBJ2-3|.|.
TGTGCCAGCAGTTTCGAGGGGGGTGGAGATACGCAGTATTTT
CASSFEGGGDTQYF
>TRBV19|TRBJ2-5|.|.
TGTGCCAGCGGTGGAGGTTTGGAGACCCAGTACTTC
CASGGGLETQYF
>TRBV6-4|TRBJ1-1|.|.
TGTGCCAGCAGTTTCCTCACTGGGACTGAAGCTTTCTTT
CASSFLTGTEAFF
>TRBV4-1|TRBJ2-7|.|TRBD1
TGCGCCAGCAGCCAAGAACCGACAGGGCCTTCCTACGAGCAGTACTTC
CASSQEPTGPSYEQYF
>TRBV5-6|TRBJ2-7|.|.
TGTGCCAGCAGCTTCGGGAGCCCCACTGACGAGCAGTACTTC
CASSFGSPTDEQYF
>TRBV5-1|TRBJ2-1|few|.
TGCGCCAGCAGCCTCGGGGCCAGGGATGAGCAGTTCTTC
CASSLGARDEQFF
>TRBV4-1|TRBJ2-1|.|TRBD2
TGCGCCAGCAGCCAAGGGGCTGTGAGCGGGAGGAACATATACAATGAGCAGTTCTTC
CASSQGAVSGRNIYNEQFF
>TRBV29-1|TRBJ1-4|once|.
TGCAGCGCTCGGACTTTCACTAATGAAAAACTGTTTTTT
CSARTFTNEKLFF
>TRBV19|TRBJ1-2|.|TRBD1
TGTGCCAGTAGCGAGGGACAGGGGGTCCCGGGAGGAACCTTC
CASSEGQGVPGGTF
>TRBV7-3|TRBJ1-1|.|.
TGTGCCAGCAGCTTACAGGGAAGCACTGAAGCTTTCTTT
CASSLQGSTEAFF
>TRBV7-2|TRBJ2-2|.|TRBD1
TGTGCCAGCAGCCCCACCTTCGGGACAGTGAACACCGGGGAGCTGTTTTTT
CASSPTFGTVNTGELFF
>TRBV19|TRBJ1-1|.|.
TGTGCCAGTAGTATGAGGCTCGACACTGAAGCTTTCTTT
CASSMRLDTEAFF
>TRBV9|TRBJ1-1|.|TRBD1
TGTGCCAGCAGCGTGACAGGGATAATGAACACTGAAGCTTTCTTT
CASSVTGIMNTEAFF
>TRBV7-3|TRBJ2-2|.|.
TGTGCCAGCAGCTTCGAAGGGGTCGCCGGGGAGCTGTTTTTT
CASSFEGVAGELFF
>TRBV5-5|TRBJ1-1|few|.
TGTGCCAGCAGCTTGGCACAGTTGAACACTGAAGCTTTCTTT
CASSLAQLNTEAFF
>TRBV5-4|TRBJ1-2|.|.
TGTGCCAGCAGCTTTTCACGTAGGGGCCCTAACTATGGCTACACCTTC
CASSFSRRGPNYGYTF
>TRBV18|TRBJ2-2|.|TRBD2
TGTGCCAGCTCACCACAACTAGCGGGGGCGAACACCGGGGAGCTGTTTTTT
CASSPQLAGANTGELFF
>TRBV15|TRBJ1-4|.|.
TGTGCCACCAGCAGGGGGAGAGCAACTAATGAAAAACTGTTTTTT
CATSRGRATNEKLFF
>TRBV7-9|TRBJ1-2|.|.
TGTGCCAGCAGCTTAGAATCATATTCCTATGGCTACACCTTC
CASSLESYSYGYTF
>TRBV12-5|TRBJ2-7|.|.
TGTGCTAGTGGTTTGGTGATCAACAATCGAGCAGCCTACGAGCAGTACTTC
CASGLVINNRAAYEQYF